This T cell receptor beta chain was sequenced for a study of OX40 agonist ivuxolimab in advanced cancers. About the full investigation: Ivuxolimab, which targeted the costimulatory receptor OX40 (CD134), was an agonistic, fully human IgG2 monoclonal antibody. The dose-escalation cohort was roughly 87% male with a mean age of around 64 years, ranging from roughly 20 to 80. The purpose of peripheral TCRbeta sequencing was to test whether ivuxolimab changed TCR sequence diversity and led to clonal T-cell expansion. Intravenous ivuxolimab was administered to patients every 2 weeks at six dose levels: 0.01, 0.1, 0.3, 1.5, 3 and 10 mg/kg. Partial responses were achieved by three dose-escalation patients, of whom one had hepatocellular carcinoma and two had cutaneous melanoma. Prior anti-PD-1, anti-PD-L1 or anti-CTLA-4 therapy was permitted, and approximately 39% of dose-escalation patients had received checkpoint inhibitors. Of the roughly 50 dose-escalation patients, hepatocellular carcinoma was present in around 20, melanoma in around 15, renal cell carcinoma in 9 and head and neck cancer in 9. The paper reports the monotherapy dose-escalation portion (N of about 51 patients) of the phase I ivuxolimab trial. Paper-wide results and their limitations: In the 0.1-3.0 mg/kg groups, partial responders were among the patients with the lowest normalized peripheral clonal expansion, particularly in CD8+ T cells. Which antigens the clonally expanded peripheral T cells were specific for was not determined. Low levels of normalized T-cell clonal expansion were also seen in some patients who did not respond. After ivuxolimab, more expanded clones were found on average in CD8+ T cells than in CD4+ T cells. At doses of 0.1 to 3.0 mg/kg, clonal expansion of both CD4+ and CD8+ T cells in blood was seen between baseline and week 6.

The trial excluded patients who had a history of autoimmune disease or who were on systemic immunosuppression. Peripheral blood for TCR sequencing was drawn from every dose cohort at baseline, at cycle 4 day 1 and at cycle 7 day 1. Samples came from an open-label, multicenter, first-in-human phase I dose-escalation trial of ivuxolimab. Adults with locally advanced or metastatic melanoma, renal cell, hepatocellular, or head and neck squamous cell carcinoma were enrolled in the trial. CD4+ and CD8+ T cells were sorted separately from peripheral blood before TCR sequencing. CDR1 is given as ENHRY and CDR2 as SYGVKD, both from the germline V gene. Taken from cysteine to phenylalanine, the CDR3 has 15 residues. This entry keeps only the CDR3 DNA: 45 bases, framed from base 1. A distance of 10 bases separates the germline ends of V and J, which lose 0 bases and 5 bases respectively. As regards this clone: The antigen it recognizes is unknown. Base quality data are lacking; no much larger clone is found one base away.

Genomic DNA was extracted from sorted cells for sequencing of the TCRbeta CDR3 region. The immunoSEQ Assay was used to sequence the TCRbeta CDR3 regions. What TCRdb holds here is the immuneACCESS table cut down to in-frame rearrangements. Part of the clones is not present; checked against another copy, under half of the missing clones reflect an unresolved V gene, and the others are unexplained. The sample table contains 50,000 to 65,000 clones; only one count was recorded for roughly four fifths of them. Jointly, the top ten make up over 0.95% of the sample. The sequence derives from an adult with an advanced solid tumor such as melanoma, head and neck, liver or kidney cancer. Recombination joined TRBV10-3 with TRBJ1-4, with the D gene too uncertain to name. This sample comprised CD4+ or CD8+ T cells sorted from blood, obtained in a trial of the OX40 agonist ivuxolimab. The DNA sequence reads TGTGCCATCAGTGAGTCGCTAACAAGAAATGAAAAACTGTTTTTT. Its amino acids are CAISESLTRNEKLFF.